The rows below give T cell receptor beta chains drawn from one sample of a study of vaccination effects on CD4 cells after COVID-19. Their specific antigens are unknown. Using immunoSEQ multiplex PCR, the repertoire was profiled, and TCRdb retains in-frame clones only, with some absent. Among about 73,000 clones, nearly 75% were seen once, and the ten largest hold less than 2.5%. Sequences were derived from CD4+ T cells from PBMCs cultured without peptide, sampled after COVID-19 vaccination. The origin of the receptors is a human donor who received a COVID-19 vaccine. Both conserved end residues are part of each CDR3. The D gene is left open where the match is weak. Clone size, where shown, is once, few, many, or a class for clones that have expanded.

v_gene	abundance	d_gene	len	j_gene	CDR3aa	CDR3nt
TRBV7-3	-	-	16	TRBJ1-1	CASSLMATGLNTEAFF	TGTGCCAGCAGCTTAATGGCTACGGGCCTCAACACTGAAGCTTTCTTT
TRBV28	few	TRBD1	14	TRBJ1-6	CAAGPGQGQSPLHF	TGTGCCGCGGGACCGGGACAGGGTCAATCACCCCTCCACTTT
TRBV6-6	few	TRBD2	18	TRBJ2-3	CASSPGTSGGADTDTQYF	TGTGCCAGCAGTCCCGGGACTAGCGGGGGGGCCGACACAGATACGCAGTATTTT
TRBV5-8	-	-	12	TRBJ1-1	CASSFGGTEAFF	TGTGCCAGCAGCTTTGGGGGAACTGAAGCTTTCTTT
TRBV5-1	-	-	15	TRBJ1-1	CASSLNGGPNTEAFF	TGCGCCAGCAGCTTGAACGGGGGGCCGAACACTGAAGCTTTCTTT
TRBV18	-	-	15	TRBJ2-1	CASSPPRRGLNEQFF	TGTGCCAGCTCACCACCGCGGCGGGGTCTCAATGAGCAGTTCTTC
TRBV20-1	-	TRBD2	14	TRBJ2-1	CSASRAGVGNEQFF	TGCAGTGCTAGTAGAGCGGGGGTGGGAAATGAGCAGTTCTTC
TRBV3-1/TRBV3-2	-	TRBD2	12	TRBJ2-1	CASSPVTGGQFF	TGTGCCAGCAGCCCTGTGACGGGGGGGCAGTTCTTC
TRBV27	-	-	15	TRBJ1-5	CASSSPALGNQPQHF	TGTGCCAGCAGTTCCCCCGCTCTCGGCAATCAGCCCCAGCATTTT
TRBV28	few	-	12	TRBJ1-5	CASSVGNQPQHF	TGTGCCAGCTCCGTGGGCAATCAGCCCCAGCATTTT
TRBV30	-	TRBD2	15	TRBJ2-1	CAGLAGGVSYNEQFF	TGTGCCGGATTAGCGGGGGGGGTCTCCTACAATGAGCAGTTCTTC
TRBV29-1	-	TRBD1	14	TRBJ1-5	CSVILQGEGQPQHF	TGCAGCGTTATCCTACAGGGGGAGGGTCAGCCCCAGCATTTT
TRBV5-4	once	-	14	TRBJ2-1	CASSLGNSYNEQFF	TGTGCCAGCAGCTTGGGAAACAGTTACAATGAGCAGTTCTTC
TRBV30	-	-	15	TRBJ1-4	CAWSTGGAANEKLFF	TGTGCCTGGAGTACGGGAGGGGCGGCTAATGAAAAACTGTTTTTT
TRBV7-2	-	-	14	TRBJ1-6	CASRTDSSNSPLHF	TGTGCCAGCAGGACGGACAGTTCTAATTCACCCCTCCACTTT
TRBV11-2	-	-	17	TRBJ2-3	CASSLGGWDGSTDTQYF	TGTGCCAGCAGCTTAGGCGGGTGGGACGGCAGCACAGATACGCAGTATTTT
TRBV7-3	-	-	15	TRBJ2-3	CASSLEGTVVGTQYF	TGTGCCAGCAGCTTAGAAGGGACTGTTGTAGGTACGCAGTATTTT
TRBV5-1	-	TRBD2	15	TRBJ2-3	CASSLIAGVTDTQYF	TGCGCCAGCAGCTTGATAGCGGGGGTCACAGATACGCAGTATTTT
TRBV7-6	-	-	16	TRBJ1-5	CASSLEAGVSNQPQHF	TGTGCCAGCAGCTTAGAGGCGGGGGTTAGCAATCAGCCCCAGCATTTT
TRBV2	once	-	14	TRBJ2-1	CASSEGGGAVKQFF	TGTGCCAGCAGTGAAGGTGGGGGGGCCGTAAAGCAGTTCTTC